This TCR beta chain was observed in a study of cytomegalovirus exposure and HLA in healthy donors. Primers included in the PCR were 60 Vbeta and 13 Jbeta primers. Assay used: immunoSEQ multiplex PCR; TCRdb lists only in-frame clones, some missing. The sample includes some 150,000 clones, nearly 80% of them seen just once. This clone has a handful of counts. This CDR3 comprises 16 residues. The trim removed 1 base at V and 0 bases at J, leaving 7 bases unmatched. From germline, CDR1 is SQVTM and CDR2 ANQGSEA. The sequencing sample was made of PBMCs. The chain couples TRBV29-1 to TRBJ2-3, with 7 positions matching TRBD2. The TCR sequence derives from a male donor in good health and CMV-seronegative. CDR3 nucleotide sequence: TGCAGCGTTGAAGCGTTGGCGGGAGCTAGCACAGATACGCAGTATTTT. Translation: CSVEALAGASTDTQYF.